The 29 T cell receptor beta chains presented below share a single source sample, sequenced in a study of cytomegalovirus exposure and HLA in healthy donors. PCR was performed using 60 Vbeta and 13 Jbeta primers. Data came from immunoSEQ multiplex PCR; TCRdb stores just in-frame clones and leaves some out. This sample's table reports about 140,000 clones. Material: PBMCs. These TCRs come from a male donor in good health and CMV-seronegative.

The chain uses TRBV5-1 and TRBJ2-7; possible D gene TRBD1, 6 bases. The V gene lost 2 bases and the J gene lost 5 bases, with 14 bases spanning the gap. This CDR3 has 14 residues. The germline V gene has CDR1 SGHRS and CDR2 YFSETQ. The CDR3 is CASSFITGHDEQYF. CDR3 coding DNA: TGCGCCAGCAGCTTCATCACAGGGCACGACGAGCAGTACTTC.

The gene calls are TRBV5-4 and TRBJ1-1; D gene uncertain. Germline CDR1 SGHNT, CDR2 YYREEE (reference sequence). Trimming removed 4 bases from V and 2 bases from J, with 9 bases in between. The CDR3 runs to 13 residues. The CDR3 DNA sequence: TGTGCCAGCAGCATCGACACCAACACTGAAGCTTTCTTT. Translation gives CASSIDTNTEAFF.

The J gene is TRBJ1-1, the V gene TRBV5-6; tentatively, D is TRBD1 (5 bases). V lost 4 bases and J lost 1, with 11 bases in between. CDR3 size: 14 residues. Per germline, CDR1 SGHDT and CDR2 YYEEEE. CDR3 sequence (DNA): TGTGCCAGCAGCCTAGGGGTTGGGAACACTGAAGCTTTCTTT. Encoded protein: CASSLGVGNTEAFF.

J is TRBJ1-1 and V is TRBV10-2; D call uncertain. The CDR3 contains 12 residues. Trimming removed 4 bases from V and 0 bases from J, with 3 bases in between. Germline loops: CDR1 WSHSY, CDR2 SAAADI. CDR3 nucleotide sequence: TGCGCCAGCAGTGTTATGAACACTGAAGCTTTCTTT. Its protein product is CASSVMNTEAFF.

The chain joins TRBV6-1 to TRBJ2-3; 10 bases match TRBD1. Germline V gives CDR1 MNHNS, CDR2 SASEGT. This CDR3 has 14 amino acids. Written as DNA, the CDR3 is TGTGCTTACTCTGGACAGGGGGGCACAGATACGCAGTATTTT. Protein sequence: CAYSGQGGTDTQYF.

V and J are TRBV6-1 and TRBJ2-1, with 16 bases fitting TRBD2. Trimming at V came to 10 bases and at J to 9 bases, leaving 9 bases not matched to a gene. Germline V lookup: CDR1 MNHNS, CDR2 SASEGT. This CDR3 spans 15 amino acids. The CDR3 nucleotides are TGTGCCACCATCTTGGGGACTAGCGGGAGGGGTGAGCAGTTCTTC. Amino acids: CATILGTSGRGEQFF.

The chain uses TRBV13 and TRBJ2-7; no firm D call. The germline V gene encodes CDR1 PRHDT and CDR2 FYEKMQ (reference sequence). The CDR3 contains 14 residues. V was clipped by 0 bases and J by 4 bases, with 10 bases between them. CDR3 sequence: CASSLGTPRYEQYF. Here the CDR3 DNA reads TGTGCCAGCAGCTTAGGCACACCACGATACGAGCAGTACTTC.

V and J are TRBV5-4 and TRBJ2-7, with TRBD2 identical over 13 bases. This CDR3 comprises 16 residues. The J segment lost 2 bases and the V segment lost 4 bases, leaving 6 bases of the junction unmatched. The germline V gene encodes CDR1 SGHNT and CDR2 YYREEE (reference sequence). The CDR3 nucleotides are TGTGCCAGCAGCCCCGGGACTAGCGGGGTGCCCTACGAGCAGTACTTC. Protein product: CASSPGTSGVPYEQYF.

The rearrangement joins TRBV2 to TRBJ1-1, with D possibly being TRBD1 (6 bases). V was cut by 8 bases and J by 5 bases, with 15 bases left in between. The CDR3 is 13 residues long. Germline CDR1 and CDR2: SNHLY and FYNNEI. CDR3 sequence: CASRNQGGTEAFF. CDR3 DNA sequence: TGTGCCAGCCGAAACCAAGGGGGTACTGAAGCTTTCTTT.

The chain uses TRBV30 and TRBJ2-5; TRBD2 aligns across 8 bases. V was clipped by 4 bases and J by 5 bases; unmatched bases: 12. The CDR3 has 15 amino acids. The germline V gene encodes CDR1 GTSNPN and CDR2 SVGIG (reference sequence). CDR3 residues: CAWTLSGLVRETQYF. As DNA, the CDR3 is TGTGCCTGGACCCTATCGGGACTAGTGCGGGAGACCCAGTACTTC.

V is TRBV7-9 and J is TRBJ2-1, with 7 positions matching TRBD2. This CDR3 has 14 residues. Germline V lookup: CDR1 SEHNR, CDR2 FQNEAQ (reference sequence). Trimming at V came to 1 base and at J to 8 bases, leaving 5 bases not matched to a gene. The CDR3 region is CASSLEVAGDEQFF. The CDR3 nucleotides read TGTGCCAGCAGCTTAGAGGTGGCGGGAGATGAGCAGTTCTTC.

The chain carries TRBV28 and TRBJ1-5, with TRBD1 identical over 7 bases. The germline gives CDR1 MDHEN, CDR2 SYDVKM. After removal of 8 bases from V and 5 bases from J, the junction contained 18 bases not matched to a gene. The CDR3 runs to 17 residues. The CDR3 region is CASGTRGQAGSDQPQHF. The CDR3 region has the DNA TGTGCCAGCGGTACCCGCGGACAGGCCGGGTCGGATCAGCCCCAGCATTTT.

The chain couples TRBV9 to TRBJ2-7, with 7 bases that match TRBD2. This CDR3 contains 15 residues. The germline V gene has CDR1 SGDLS and CDR2 YYNGEE. V lost 2 bases to trimming and J lost 0 bases; unmatched junction nucleotides: 5. For the CDR3, the DNA is TGTGCCAGCAGCGTGGGAGGGTATAGCTCCTACGAGCAGTACTTC. Residues: CASSVGGYSSYEQYF.

The chain has TRBV27 and TRBJ2-3; a weak D match, TRBD1 (6 bases). There are 13 residues in the CDR3. V was pared by 5 bases and J by 4 bases, with 10 bases between. Germline V gene sequence: CDR1 MNHEY, CDR2 SMNVEV (reference sequence). CDR3 sequence reads: CASSTGFSDTQYF. The CDR3, as DNA: TGTGCCAGCAGTACAGGGTTTTCAGATACGCAGTATTTT.

Remarks on this clone: Other DNA sequences of this sample code for an identical CDR3. The chain carries TRBV27 and TRBJ1-1; D gene ambiguous. Germline V gives CDR1 MNHEY, CDR2 SMNVEV (reference sequence). Trimming left V 3 bases short and J 1 base short, with 6 bases between. CDR3 length equals 13 residues. The CDR3 coding sequence is TGTGCCAGCAGTTTGGGCAGGAACACTGAAGCTTTCTTT. Translated, it gives CASSLGRNTEAFF.

The chain couples TRBV7-6 to TRBJ2-7; D remains ambiguous. Germline CDR1 SGHVS, CDR2 FNYEAQ. V lost 3 bases, J lost 1 base, and 7 bases lay in between. This CDR3 is 13 amino acids long. The CDR3 DNA is TGTGCCAGCAGCTTTTCCGGTTCCTACGAGCAGTACTTC. Translating it yields CASSFSGSYEQYF.

The rearrangement links TRBV11-2 to TRBJ1-1, with a tentative D call TRBD1 (6 bases). The ends were cut back, 5 bases at V and 1 base at J, with 11 bases in the middle. The CDR3 has 14 amino acids. In germline, CDR1 is SGHAT, CDR2 FQNNGV. CDR3 sequence reads: CASSDGTRNTEAFF. CDR3 bases: TGTGCCAGCAGCGACGGGACAAGGAACACTGAAGCTTTCTTT.

V is TRBV6-1 and J is TRBJ2-4; TRBD1 aligns across 12 bases. J lost 7 bases, V lost 4 bases, and 2 bases had no gene match. The CDR3 length is 14 residues. Germline lookup yields CDR1 MNHNS and CDR2 SASEGT. The CDR3 DNA sequence: TGTGCCAGCAGTGGGGGACAGGGGGCGAACATTCAGTACTTC. Translating it yields CASSGGQGANIQYF.

The genes are TRBV6-1 and TRBJ1-2; tentatively, D is TRBD1 (6 bases). CDR1 is MNHNS, CDR2 SASEGT, per germline. The CDR3 totals 14 residues. V lost 3 bases and J 4 bases, leaving 12 bases between the germline ends. The CDR3 region has the DNA TGTGCCAGCAGTGACTTGACAGGTGCCTATGGCTACACCTTC. It yields the protein CASSDLTGAYGYTF.

The rearrangement uses TRBV19 and TRBJ1-1, with D maybe TRBD1 (5 bases). From germline, CDR1 is LNHDA and CDR2 SQIVND (reference sequence). The V end was cut by 5 bases, the J end by 0 bases, with 13 bases between. The CDR3 has 15 residues. CDR3 residues: CASSPQAGMNTEAFF. As DNA, the CDR3 is TGTGCCAGTAGTCCGCAGGCAGGGATGAACACTGAAGCTTTCTTT.

The chain is built from TRBV9 and TRBJ1-1; D perhaps matches TRBD1 (6 bases). The V gene lost 0 bases and the J gene lost 2 bases, with 17 bases spanning the gap. From germline, CDR1 is SGDLS and CDR2 YYNGEE. The CDR3 consists of 17 residues. CDR3 DNA: TGTGCCAGCAGCGTAGGTGTTTGGGGGCGCGTCAACACTGAAGCTTTCTTT. Translating it yields CASSVGVWGRVNTEAFF. The full variable domain, rest sourced from reference TRBV9 and TRBJ1-1, is DSGVTQTPKHLITATGQRVTLRCSPRSGDLSVYWYQQSLDQGLQFLIQYYNGEERAKGNILERFSAQQFPDLHSELNLSSLELGDSALYFCASSVGVWGRVNTEAFFGQGTRLTVV.

The chain recombines TRBV7-2 with TRBJ2-7, with D possibly matching TRBD1 (6 bases). Germline V gene sequence: CDR1 SGHTA, CDR2 FQGNSA. This CDR3 region has 14 residues. Trimming left V 4 bases short and J 1 base short, with 11 bases between. CDR3 DNA: TGTGCCAGCAGCTCTAACAGGGCGTCCTACGAGCAGTACTTC. Its translation: CASSSNRASYEQYF.

This chain connects TRBV7-8 to TRBJ2-3; TRBD2 agrees at 14 bases. The CDR3 consists of 19 residues. Germline loops: CDR1 SGHVS, CDR2 FQNEAQ. J was trimmed by 0 bases and V by 1 base; bases with no gene match: 6. The CDR3 region has the DNA TGTGCCAGCAGCTTAGTTGGGACTAGCGGGGGATCTAGCACAGATACGCAGTATTTT. It encodes CASSLVGTSGGSSTDTQYF.

This rearrangement joins TRBV4-2 to TRBJ2-7, with 7 bases aligning to TRBD2. The V gene end was trimmed by 4 bases and the J gene end by 0 bases; junction bases not matched to a gene: 6. The germline CDR1 and CDR2 sequences are LGHNA and YNFKEQ. The CDR3 has 15 residues. The CDR3 nucleotides read TGTGCCAGCAGCCCCATAAGCGGGAACTCCTACGAGCAGTACTTC. Translated, it gives CASSPISGNSYEQYF.

The rearrangement uses TRBV7-9 and TRBJ1-1, with unresolved D. Per germline, CDR1 SEHNR and CDR2 FQNEAQ (reference sequence). This CDR3 region has 15 residues. Trimming took 4 bases from V and 5 from J, leaving 17 bases between them. The CDR3 sequence is CASSSQQTPATEAFF. The CDR3 nucleotides read TGTGCCAGCAGCTCCCAACAGACCCCGGCGACTGAAGCTTTCTTT.

This rearrangement joins TRBV15 to TRBJ2-3; 7 positions match TRBD2. V lost 2 bases and J lost 11; bases outside the gene matches: 13. Germline V lookup: CDR1 LNHNV, CDR2 YYDKDF (reference sequence). The CDR3 is 15 amino acids. CDR3: CATSRSGVGEGLQYF. CDR3 DNA sequence: TGTGCCACCAGCAGATCGGGAGTGGGGGAGGGATTGCAGTATTTT. The variable domain in full, completed from reference TRBV15 and TRBJ2-3, reads DAMVIQNPRYQVTQFGKPVTLSCSQTLNHNVMYWYQQKSSQAPKLLFHYYDKDFNNEADTPDNFQSRRPNTSFCFLDIRSPGLGDTAMYLCATSRSGVGEGLQYFGPGTRLTVL.

The V and J genes are TRBV5-1 and TRBJ2-5; 7 positions match TRBD1. The J call is uncertain, as TRBJ2-7 better fits the DNA end. Germline assignment: CDR1 SGHRS and CDR2 YFSETQ. The CDR3 is made up of 14 amino acids. CDR3 sequence (DNA): TGCGCCAGCAGCTTGGTCCGACAGGGCGGCGAGCAGTACTTC. It yields the protein CASSLVRQGGEQYF.

The V call is TRBV5-4, the J call TRBJ2-5; the D gene is possibly TRBD2 (5 bases). The CDR3 sequence is 14 residues long. CDR1 SGHNT and CDR2 YYREEE come from the germline V gene (reference sequence). V was pared by 0 bases and J by 5 bases, with 11 bases between. The CDR3, as DNA: TGTGCCAGCAGCTTGGATTCCCGCGGGGAGACCCAGTACTTC. Its protein product is CASSLDSRGETQYF.

The chain couples TRBV7-8 to TRBJ1-5; D is ambiguous. The CDR3 runs 15 residues. Germline CDR1 and CDR2: SGHVS and FQNEAQ. The V end was cut by 4 bases, the J end by 4 bases, with 14 bases between. DNA of the CDR3: TGTGCCAGCAGCTCACCGCGTGAGCCAAATCAGCCCCAGCATTTT. This codes for CASSSPREPNQPQHF.